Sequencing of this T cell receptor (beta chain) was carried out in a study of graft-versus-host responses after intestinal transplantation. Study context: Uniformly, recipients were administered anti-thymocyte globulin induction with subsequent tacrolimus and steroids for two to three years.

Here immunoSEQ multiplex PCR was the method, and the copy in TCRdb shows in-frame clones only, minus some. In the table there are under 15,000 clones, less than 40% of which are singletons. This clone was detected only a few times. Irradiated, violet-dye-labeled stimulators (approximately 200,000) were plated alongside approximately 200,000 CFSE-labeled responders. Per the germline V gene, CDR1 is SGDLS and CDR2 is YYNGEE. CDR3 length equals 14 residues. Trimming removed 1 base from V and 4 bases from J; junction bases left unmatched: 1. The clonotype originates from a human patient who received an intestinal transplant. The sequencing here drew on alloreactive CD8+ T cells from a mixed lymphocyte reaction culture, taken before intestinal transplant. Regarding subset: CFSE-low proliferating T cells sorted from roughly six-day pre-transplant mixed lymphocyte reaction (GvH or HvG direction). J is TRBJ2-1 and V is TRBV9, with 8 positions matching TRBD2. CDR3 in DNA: TGTGCCAGCAGCGTAACTAGCGGATACAATGAGCAGTTCTTC. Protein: CASSVTSGYNEQFF.